A selection of T cell receptor beta chains follows, all from one sample in a study of T cells in localized non-small cell lung cancer. The method was immunoSEQ multiplex PCR; TCRdb's version includes in-frame clones alone and lacks a portion of them. The data show under 2,500 clones, approximately 30% seen once. The material was normal lung tissue next to the tumor, obtained before any cancer treatment. The receptors stem from a man aged 35 to 69 with stage I lung adenocarcinoma. The CDR3 runs from the conserved cysteine through the conserved F or W. A D gene is named only where the DNA matches it firmly. The listing skips clone size in some rows; elsewhere it reads once, few, many or a size class.

abundance,v_gene,j_gene,d_gene,CDR3nt,CDR3aa
few,TRBV6-8,TRBJ2-3,TRBD2,TGTGCCAGCAGTGACAGTGCGGGGGGCCAGGCAGATACGCAGTATTTT,CASSDSAGGQADTQYF
few,TRBV6-8,TRBJ1-2,TRBD1,TGTGCCAGCAGTGACAGGGGGCGCGGAGGCTACACCTTC,CASSDRGRGGYTF
large,TRBV9,TRBJ2-7,TRBD1,TGTGCCAGCAGCGTAGGTTCCGGGACAGCCTACGAGCAGTACTTC,CASSVGSGTAYEQYF
.,TRBV6-7,TRBJ1-2,TRBD1,TGTGCCAGCAGTTACCCCGCCAGGCAGGGGGGCTATGGCTACACCTTC,CASSYPARQGGYGYTF
.,TRBV28,TRBJ1-6,.,TGTGCCAGCAGGGACAGACAACATTCACCCCTCCACTTT,CASRDRQHSPLHF
.,TRBV2,TRBJ1-3,.,TGTGCCAGCAGTGCGAGCACCTCGAACGGAAACACCATATATTTT,CASSASTSNGNTIYF
.,TRBV5-1,TRBJ2-2,TRBD1,TGCGCCAGCAGCTCGGGACAGGCGAACACCGGGGAGCTGTTTTTT,CASSSGQANTGELFF
medium-sized,TRBV9,TRBJ1-5,.,TGTGCCAGCAGCGTAGACACCGGCAATCAGCCCCAGCATTTT,CASSVDTGNQPQHF
medium-sized,TRBV11-3,TRBJ1-5,TRBD1,TGTGCCAGCAGTTACAACAGGGGAATGCAGCCCCAGCATTTT,CASSYNRGMQPQHF
.,TRBV9,TRBJ2-7,TRBD1,TGTGCCAGCAGCCCAGGACAGGGCCTGGTTTCCTACGAGCAGTACTTC,CASSPGQGLVSYEQYF
medium-sized,TRBV6-8,TRBJ1-2,.,TGTGCCAGCAGTTTATCCGGGACCGGACGGGGCGGCTACACCTTC,CASSLSGTGRGGYTF
.,TRBV30,TRBJ1-6,TRBD1,TGTGCCTGGAAAATTAAGACAGGGGGGGGCTCACCCCTCCACTTT,CAWKIKTGGGSPLHF
few,TRBV9,TRBJ2-2,TRBD1,TGTGCCAGCAGCCCCAGGACAGGGTTCACCGGGGAGCTGTTTTTT,CASSPRTGFTGELFF
.,TRBV6-8,TRBJ1-1,TRBD1,TGTGCCAGTGGGACAGGGACCAACACTGAAGCTTTCTTT,CASGTGTNTEAFF
.,TRBV19,TRBJ2-7,.,TGTGCCAGTAGTATTCAGGACATCTCCTACGAGCAGTACTTC,CASSIQDISYEQYF
medium-sized,TRBV28,TRBJ1-1,TRBD1,TGTGCCAGCAGTTTTCGGTCGTCAGGGGGCACTGAAGCTTTCTTT,CASSFRSSGGTEAFF
medium-sized,TRBV9,TRBJ1-2,.,TGTGCCAGCAGCCCCGGCCGGGACTATGGCTACACCTTC,CASSPGRDYGYTF
.,TRBV30,TRBJ2-2,.,TGTGCCTGGACTGGCAGCAACACCGGGGAGCTGTTTTTT,CAWTGSNTGELFF
.,TRBV30,TRBJ2-3,.,TGTGCCTGGAGTCCGGGCACCACAGATACGCAGTATTTT,CAWSPGTTDTQYF
few,TRBV1,TRBJ1-1,.,TGCGCCAGCAGCCTCTTACAGGGGGCAAACACTGAAGCTTTCTTT,CASSLLQGANTEAFF
medium-sized,TRBV11-3,TRBJ1-1,TRBD1,TGTGCCAGCAGCTTGTCGGTGACAGGGATTGAAGCTTTCTTT,CASSLSVTGIEAFF
medium-sized,TRBV11-3,TRBJ2-7,TRBD2,TGTGCCAGCAGCGGGCCGGCGACTAGCGGGGGGCGATCCTACGAGCAGTACTTC,CASSGPATSGGRSYEQYF
few,TRBV15,TRBJ1-4,.,TGTGCCACCAGCACCGGTTTTCTTGCGGAAAAACTGTTTTTT,CATSTGFLAEKLFF
.,TRBV1,TRBJ1-1,.,TGCGCCAGCAGTCCGGGACAGGGGGACGGAGACACTGAAACTTTCTTT,CASSPGQGDGDTETFF
few,TRBV9,TRBJ2-1,TRBD1,TGTGCCAGCAGCGGCCGGGACAGACCCTACAATGAGCAGTTCTTC,CASSGRDRPYNEQFF
once,TRBV28,TRBJ1-2,.,TGTGCCAGCAGTTTTGTATTTGTCGGAATGGAGTATGGCTACACCTTC,CASSFVFVGMEYGYTF
once,TRBV18,TRBJ1-2,.,TGTGCCAGCTCACCAGAACAGGGACCCAACTATGGCTACACCTTC,CASSPEQGPNYGYTF
few,TRBV11-3,TRBJ2-7,.,TGTGCCAGCAGCTTGGCGGGTCTAGGTAGCGGCTGGGGGCAGTACTTC,CASSLAGLGSGWGQYF
.,TRBV28,TRBJ2-7,.,TGTGCCAGCAGCAAAGGGACTCCGAGCTCCTACGAGCAGTACTTC,CASSKGTPSSYEQYF
.,TRBV11-3,TRBJ2-3,.,TGTGCCAGCAGCTTGGGATTCACGATCACAGATACGCAGTATTTT,CASSLGFTITDTQYF
.,TRBV11-3,TRBJ2-5,TRBD2,TGTGCCAGCAGCTTGGCGGGACTAGGTGGTTCGGGGACCCAGTACTTC,CASSLAGLGGSGTQYF
few,TRBV11-3,TRBJ2-3,.,TGTGCCAGCAGCTTGGAGGGGGATGGGTATGGAGATACGCAGTATTTT,CASSLEGDGYGDTQYF
few,TRBV12-5,TRBJ2-3,TRBD2,TGTGCTAGTGCAAGGACTAGCGGGAACACAGATACGCAGTATTTT,CASARTSGNTDTQYF
few,TRBV6-7,TRBJ1-4,TRBD1,TGTGCCAGCAGTGAAGGACAGGGGTATGAAAAACTGTTTTTT,CASSEGQGYEKLFF
.,TRBV19,TRBJ2-7,.,TGTGCCAGTAGGACCCTACAGGGCGACGAGCAGTACTTC,CASRTLQGDEQYF
.,TRBV18,TRBJ2-3,.,TGTGCCAGCTCACCAATCCTAGAAGATACGCAGTATTTT,CASSPILEDTQYF
few,TRBV11-3,TRBJ2-5,.,TGTGCCAGCAGCTCCCGGGACACCAAAGAAGAGACCCAGTACTTC,CASSSRDTKEETQYF
.,TRBV2,TRBJ1-4,TRBD1,TGTGCCAGCAGCCCGAGGGCAGACAGGGTTAATGAAAAACTGTTTTTT,CASSPRADRVNEKLFF
.,TRBV19,TRBJ1-5,.,TGTGCCAGTAGGAGGGGGACGGACCGCAATCAGCCCCAGCATTTT,CASRRGTDRNQPQHF